The 7 T cell receptor beta chains reported below all come from one sample, sequenced in a study of T cell repertoires in cytomegalovirus infection. The antigens these receptors bind are not known. MiXCR, applied by TCRdb to the reads, yields one record per CDR3 protein. The profile shows approximately 390,000 distinct CDR3 sequences, about 35% of them singletons. Sample: cultured PBMCs, taken from culture after CMV antigen stimulation. The receptor source for this set is a human donor in good health (CMV status not recorded). Some clones in this sample may be carry-over from other donors' samples.

This clonotype appeared a few times. CDR3 DNA: TGTGCCAGCAGCTCCACCGGACAGTTTAGTTCGGCCAGCACAGATACGCAGTATTTT. This gives the protein CASSSTGQFSSASTDTQYF. This sequence joins TRBV7-2 and TRBJ2-3; maybe TRBD1 (6 bases). Trimming took off 4 bases at V and 0 bases at J, with 23 bases between the two ends. Germline-derived CDR1 and CDR2 are SGHTA and FQGNSA. CDR3 length: 19 amino acids.

This chain links TRBV4-1 with TRBJ2-7; D is undetermined. V lost 0 bases and J lost 2, with 8 bases in between. Germline CDR1 MGHRA, CDR2 YSYEKL. CDR3 size: 14 residues. The CDR3 sequence: CASSQDSQTYEQYF. CDR3 bases: TGCGCCAGCAGCCAAGATAGTCAGACCTACGAGCAGTACTTC.

The rearrangement links TRBV5-1 to TRBJ2-5, with D hard to call. The CDR3 sequence is 14 residues long. V was pared by 3 bases and J by 1 base, with 10 bases between. The germline V gene has CDR1 SGHRS and CDR2 YFSETQ. This CDR3 reads CASSSKETQETQYF. CDR3 DNA sequence: TGCGCCAGCAGCTCCAAGGAAACCCAAGAGACCCAGTACTTC.

V and J are TRBV28 and TRBJ1-1, with TRBD1 matching over 8 bases. The CDR3 is 16 residues long. V shed 5 bases, J shed 1 base, and the junction held 9 bases outside the gene matches. Germline CDR1 reads MDHEN; CDR2 reads SYDVKM. CDR3 loop: CASSQIRTGRNTEAFF. Here the CDR3 DNA reads TGTGCCAGCAGTCAAATTCGGACAGGGCGGAACACTGAAGCTTTCTTT.

This clonotype was counted ten times or more. The V and J genes are TRBV7-2 and TRBJ2-7, with 8 bases lining up with TRBD2. This CDR3 spans 15 amino acids. CDR1 and CDR2 (germline): SGHTA, FQGNSA. V shed 4 bases, J shed 4 bases, and the junction held 9 bases outside the gene matches. CDR3: CASSSRGGRGYEQYF. The CDR3 coding sequence is TGTGCCAGCAGCTCTCGGGGGGGGAGAGGATACGAGCAGTACTTC.

The chain has TRBV11-2 and TRBJ2-5; D is possibly TRBD2 (5 bases). The CDR3 sequence is 15 residues long. Trimming stripped 5 bases from V and 4 bases from J, with 17 bases between. The V gene's germline CDR1 is SGHAT and CDR2 FQNNGV. The CDR3 protein is CASSPDGVVGETQYF. The CDR3 bases are TGTGCCAGCAGCCCCGACGGGGTGGTAGGAGAGACCCAGTACTTC.

This clonotype has more than one count but fewer than ten. V and J are TRBV12-3 or TRBV12-4 and TRBJ2-4; D uncertain. The V end lost 4 bases, the J end lost 0 bases, and 16 bases lay between the germline ends. The CDR3 covers 17 residues. The CDR3 DNA sequence: TGTGCCAGCAGTTCCTTTAGACTTACTTTAGCCAAAAACATTCAGTACTTC. Its protein product is CASSSFRLTLAKNIQYF.